The 25 T cell receptor beta chains given below trace back to one sample, sequenced in a study of blood T cell repertoires in COVID-19. Profiled with immunoSEQ multiplex PCR; TCRdb holds only in-frame clones, not every one. Of roughly 130,000 clones listed, roughly 89% are singletons. Material: peripheral blood. These receptors all stem from a man between 40 and 49 years old with acute or convalescent COVID-19.

The chain has TRBV4-2 and TRBJ2-1, with TRBD2 as a possible D gene (5 bases). Germline CDR1 is LGHNA and CDR2 is YNFKEQ. With 1 base removed from V and 0 bases from J, the gap between germline ends came to 7 bases. The CDR3 consists of 15 residues. CDR3 sequence (DNA): TGTGCCAGCAGCCAAGTCGGACTCTCCTACAATGAGCAGTTCTTC. It encodes CASSQVGLSYNEQFF.

The chain employs TRBV7-8 and TRBJ1-5; TRBD1 might be the D (6 bases). Trimming removed 1 base at V and 3 bases at J, with 13 bases between. Germline CDR1 reads SGHVS; CDR2 reads FQNEAQ. The CDR3 runs 16 residues. The CDR3 loop reads CASSLVRGANNQPQHF. The CDR3 bases are TGTGCCAGCAGCTTAGTTCGGGGGGCGAACAATCAGCCCCAGCATTTT.

The rearrangement uses TRBV6-2 or TRBV6-3 and TRBJ2-5; tentative D call: TRBD2 (6 bases). The CDR3 spans 14 residues. Looked up from germline, CDR1 is MNHEY and CDR2 is SVGEGT. V was cut by 5 bases and J by 10 bases, with 20 bases left in between. The CDR3 region has the DNA TGTGCCAGCAGTCTTGGAGGGGCCCCACGGGACCAGTACTTC. It yields the protein CASSLGGAPRDQYF.

The genes are TRBV14 and TRBJ1-1, with TRBD1 as a possible D gene (5 bases). Germline CDR1 and CDR2: SGHDN and FVKESK. This CDR3 region has 16 residues. V was clipped by 6 bases and J by 0 bases, with 17 bases between them. CDR3 residues: CASSPPGQDMNTEAFF. The CDR3 DNA sequence: TGTGCCAGCAGTCCTCCAGGTCAGGACATGAACACTGAAGCTTTCTTT. Together with reference TRBV14 and TRBJ1-1, the CDR3 gives the full variable domain: EAGVTQFPSHSVIEKGQTVTLRCDPISGHDNLYWYRRVMGKEIKFLLHFVKESKQDESGMPNNRFLAERTGGTYSTLKVQPAELEDSGVYFCASSPPGQDMNTEAFFGQGTRLTVV.

V and J are TRBV19 and TRBJ1-5, with unresolved D. V lost 5 bases and J 8 bases, leaving 16 bases between the germline ends. The CDR3 has 14 amino acids. The germline V gene encodes CDR1 LNHDA and CDR2 SQIVND (reference sequence). CDR3: CASSLEPNQEPQHF. The CDR3 DNA follows: TGTGCCAGTAGTCTTGAACCAAATCAGGAGCCCCAGCATTTT. The variable domain in full, with the rest retrieved from reference TRBV19 and TRBJ1-5, is DGGITQSPKYLFRKEGQNVTLSCEQNLNHDAMYWYRQDPGQGLRLIYYSQIVNDFQKGDIAEGYSVSREKKESFPLTVTSAQKNPTAFYLCASSLEPNQEPQHFGDGTRLSIL.

CDR3 bases: TGTGCCAGCAGTCTGGGACAGGGGGCGCGGTGGGATACGCAGTATTTT. As protein: CASSLGQGARWDTQYF. The chain is built from TRBV27 and TRBJ2-3, with 12 positions matching TRBD1. From germline, CDR1 is MNHEY and CDR2 SMNVEV (reference sequence). With V trimmed by 5 bases and J by 6 bases, 9 bases remained unmatched. This CDR3 contains 16 residues.

J is TRBJ1-4 and V is TRBV3-1 (or the pseudogene TRBV3-2); possibly TRBD1 for D (6 bases). The CDR3 covers 14 residues. The V and J ends lost 6 bases and 11 bases respectively, with 19 bases between them. Germline CDR1 and CDR2: LGHDT and YNNKEL (reference sequence). Here the CDR3 reads CASSQDSGVRKLFF. The CDR3 nucleotides are TGTGCCAGCAGTCAGGACAGCGGGGTGAGGAAACTGTTTTTT.

CDR3: CASSHGIDDHQPQHF. The CDR3 DNA reads as TGTGCCAGCAGCCACGGGATAGACGATCATCAGCCCCAGCATTTT. This chain uses TRBV7-9 with TRBJ1-5; D gene uncertain. Trimming took off 5 bases at V and 5 bases at J, with 16 bases between the two ends. Germline V gives CDR1 SEHNR, CDR2 FQNEAQ (reference sequence). The CDR3 contains 15 residues.

To note about this clone: Other DNA sequences in this sample translate to the same CDR3. The J gene is TRBJ1-1, the V gene TRBV29-1, with 9 bases that match TRBD1. The CDR3 runs to 13 residues. Per germline, CDR1 SQVTM and CDR2 ANQGSEA. V was pared by 7 bases and J by 0 bases, with 3 bases of the junction left unmatched. The CDR3 region has the DNA TGCAGCGCAGGGACAGGGATGAACACTGAAGCTTTCTTT. Its translation: CSAGTGMNTEAFF.

The V and J genes are TRBV5-6 and TRBJ1-3, with a possible D match to TRBD1 (5 bases). V dropped 3 bases and J dropped 4 bases, with 5 bases sitting between them. Germline CDR1 and CDR2: SGHDT and YYEEEE. This CDR3 spans 12 amino acids. This chain's CDR3 is CASSYRGNTIYF. The CDR3 DNA follows: TGTGCCAGCAGCTACAGGGGAAACACCATATATTTT.

This sequence joins TRBV6-6 and TRBJ1-1, with a tentative D call TRBD1 (6 bases). The CDR3 spans 13 residues. V was shortened by 5 bases and J by 4 bases, with 11 bases between the two germline ends. The germline CDR1 and CDR2 sequences are MNHNY and SVGAGI (reference sequence). For the CDR3, the DNA is TGTGCCAGCAGTCTAAACAGGGTCACTGAAGCTTTCTTT. Its translation is CASSLNRVTEAFF.

This clone occurred a few times. This chain uses TRBV28 with TRBJ1-5; D is unresolved. The CDR3 runs 10 residues. Germline V gene sequence: CDR1 MDHEN, CDR2 SYDVKM. The germline V and J ends were trimmed by 11 bases and 6 bases, with 8 bases remaining between them. The CDR3 region has the DNA TGTGCCTCCCGCGGTCAGCCCCAGCATTTT. Translating gives CASRGQPQHF.

Only one count was recorded for this clone. The rearrangement joins TRBV18 to TRBJ2-5; possible D gene TRBD2, 6 bases. The CDR3 has 14 amino acids. V lost 3 bases, J lost 5 bases, and 13 bases lay in between. Germline CDR1 is KGHSH and CDR2 is LQKENI. CDR3 amino acids: CASSPAGRGETQYF. The CDR3 DNA sequence: TGTGCCAGCTCACCGGCGGGACGCGGTGAGACCCAGTACTTC.

The chain has TRBV11-2 and TRBJ1-3, with D unclear. CDR1 is SGHAT and CDR2 is FQNNGV in the germline V gene. The CDR3 covers 16 residues. Trimming left V 5 bases short and J 3 bases short, with 17 bases between. The CDR3 sequence: CASSPGLLSGGNTIYF. The CDR3 region has the DNA TGTGCCAGCAGCCCTGGACTATTATCGGGTGGAAACACCATATATTTT.

The chain has TRBV3-1 (or the pseudogene TRBV3-2) and TRBJ2-1; 15 nucleotides match TRBD2. Germline loops: CDR1 LGHDT, CDR2 YNNKEL (reference sequence). With 5 bases clipped from V and 2 bases from J, the junction kept 13 bases outside the gene matches. CDR3 size: 20 residues. The CDR3 sequence is CASSAQPGLAGGGPYNEQFF. The CDR3 nucleotides read TGTGCCAGCAGCGCACAGCCGGGACTAGCGGGGGGAGGTCCCTACAATGAGCAGTTCTTC.

The chain has TRBV6-5 and TRBJ2-5, with TRBD1 matching over 10 bases. Germline CDR1 MNHEY, CDR2 SVGAGI. V gave up 7 bases and J gave up 6 bases; unmatched junction bases: 8. This CDR3 contains 14 residues. Here the CDR3 reads CASKSGTGVQTQYF. CDR3 sequence (DNA): TGTGCCAGCAAATCCGGGACAGGGGTTCAGACCCAGTACTTC.

The CDR3 loop is CASSYSLRNTLSRPQHF. The CDR3 DNA follows: TGTGCCAGCAGTTACTCTCTGAGGAATACGCTTAGCCGGCCCCAGCATTTT. The V call is TRBV6-2 or TRBV6-3, the J call TRBJ1-5; no clear D gene. The CDR3 has 17 residues. V was trimmed by 0 bases and J by 9 bases, leaving 21 bases between them. The germline gives CDR1 MNHEY, CDR2 SVGEGT.

This clone showed up just a few times. This chain uses TRBV19 with TRBJ1-5; D is possibly TRBD1 (6 bases). The V end lost 3 bases, the J end lost 5 bases, and 11 bases lay between the germline ends. CDR1 LNHDA and CDR2 SQIVND come from the germline V gene (reference sequence). The CDR3 totals 14 residues. CDR3 nucleotides: TGTGCCAGTAGTATCGGGGACATGTATCAGCCCCAGCATTTT. Translation: CASSIGDMYQPQHF.

This clone was observed a handful of times. The chain carries TRBV9 and TRBJ1-2, with a weak D call TRBD1 (6 bases). V dropped 5 bases and J dropped 4 bases, with 18 bases sitting between them. CDR1 is SGDLS and CDR2 is YYNGEE in the germline V gene. This CDR3 has 15 residues. The CDR3 reads CASRRTAQGVYGYTF. CDR3 DNA sequence: TGTGCCAGCAGAAGGACAGCGCAAGGGGTCTATGGCTACACCTTC.

The chain employs TRBV12-3 or TRBV12-4 and TRBJ1-1; D is unclear. V lost 3 bases to trimming and J lost 9 bases, with 11 bases between them. This CDR3 has 12 amino acids. In DNA form, the CDR3 reads TGTGCCAGCAGTTTGTCGGCGGATAAAGCTTTCTTT. Encoded protein: CASSLSADKAFF.

The chain couples TRBV28 to TRBJ1-1; maybe TRBD1 (5 bases). This CDR3 is built from 10 residues. V was pared by 8 bases and J by 10 bases, with 11 bases between. Germline values: CDR1 MDHEN, CDR2 SYDVKM. In nucleotides, the CDR3 is TGTGCCAGCGGAACCGGGGGAGCTTTCTTT. Translation gives CASGTGGAFF. Full variable domain (missing parts from reference TRBV28 and TRBJ1-1): DVKVTQSSRYLVKRTGEKVFLECVQDMDHENMFWYRQDPGLGLRLIYFSYDVKMKEKGDIPEGYSVSREKKERFSLILESASTNQTSMYLCASGTGGAFFGQGTRLTVV.

The rearrangement uses TRBV30 and TRBJ2-7; 11 positions agree with TRBD2. V gave up 0 bases and J gave up 3 bases; unmatched junction bases: 10. CDR3 length: 17 amino acids. CDR1 and CDR2 (germline): GTSNPN, SVGIG (reference sequence). The CDR3 loop is CAWSVHSGGAILYEQYF. The CDR3 nucleotides read TGTGCCTGGAGTGTACATAGCGGGGGGGCTATCCTCTACGAGCAGTACTTC.

This clone was detected only once. This sequence joins TRBV29-1 and TRBJ1-1; D gene uncertain. From germline, CDR1 is SQVTM and CDR2 ANQGSEA. CDR3 length equals 12 residues. Trimming removed 6 bases at V and 5 bases at J, with 13 bases between. This chain's CDR3 is CSVSDPGTEAFF. The CDR3 DNA sequence: TGCAGCGTATCAGACCCGGGAACTGAAGCTTTCTTT.

On this clone itself: The identical CDR3 is also encoded by other nucleotide sequences in the sample. The chain uses TRBV11-3 and TRBJ1-1, with D tentatively TRBD1 (5 bases). The CDR3 is 13 amino acids. V was pared by 4 bases and J by 1 base, with 7 bases between. Germline assignment: CDR1 SGHNT and CDR2 YENEEA. The CDR3 coding sequence is TGTGCCAGCAGCTCAACAGGGAACACTGAAGCTTTCTTT. It encodes CASSSTGNTEAFF.

The chain joins TRBV10-2 to TRBJ1-4, with D possibly being TRBD1 (6 bases). Trimming removed 2 bases from V and 7 bases from J, with 14 bases in between. The CDR3 runs 15 residues. Germline-derived CDR1 and CDR2 are WSHSY and SAAADI. CDR3 amino acids: CASSEGGGRTEKLFF. The CDR3 region has the DNA TGCGCCAGCAGTGAGGGCGGGGGGCGCACTGAAAAACTGTTTTTT.